The rows below give T cell receptor beta chains drawn from one sample of a study of T cells after posttransplantation cyclophosphamide. Method: immunoSEQ multiplex PCR; TCRdb's copy keeps in-frame clones and lacks some. The sample has more than 50,000 clones, roughly 84% seen once; the top ten hold about 2.6%. Sequenced sample: PBMCs. These receptors came from a man between 25 and 39 years old with a blood cancer, CMV-positive, and with a related stem cell donor. Both conserved end residues are part of each CDR3. Each record gives: D gene, clone size, J gene, V gene, CDR3 DNA, CDR3 protein. A D gene is named only where the DNA matches it firmly. Size values are once, few and many counts, or a class for expanded clones, and some rows have none.

>TRBD1|-|TRBJ1-1|TRBV19
TGTGCCAGTAGTGTAAGGGGACAGGGGACGAACACTGAAGCTTTCTTT
CASSVRGQGTNTEAFF
>TRBD1|once|TRBJ2-7|TRBV28
TGTGCCAGCAGTTTCCTAACACAGGGGATGGGGCAGTACTTC
CASSFLTQGMGQYF
>TRBD2|few|TRBJ2-7|TRBV5-1
TGCGCCAGCAGCTCAGGGACTAGCGGCGGCGAGCAGTACTTC
CASSSGTSGGEQYF
>-|-|TRBJ1-5|TRBV6-6
TGTGCCAGCAGTAGGACAGTTAGCAATCAGCCCCAGCATTTT
CASSRTVSNQPQHF
>-|-|TRBJ1-4|TRBV11-2
TGTGCCAGCAGTTCAACAGGAATTAATGAAAAACTGTTTTTT
CASSSTGINEKLFF
>-|once|TRBJ2-7|TRBV11-3
TGTGCCAGCAGCTCGTACAGCAGGCAGTACTTC
CASSSYSRQYF
>-|-|TRBJ1-2|TRBV5-1
TGCGCCAGCAGCTTTACCAGGGACAATGGCTACACCTTC
CASSFTRDNGYTF
>-|-|TRBJ1-1|TRBV27
TGTGCCAGCAGTTTAAACGGGGCTGAAGCTTTCTTT
CASSLNGAEAFF
>-|-|TRBJ2-3|TRBV6-5
TGTGCCAGCAGTTACAGCGGGTCTAGCACAGATACGCAGTATTTT
CASSYSGSSTDTQYF
>TRBD2|-|TRBJ2-1|TRBV4-1
TGCGCCAGCAGCCAAGATCCTTCTAGCGGTCCCCTGGGGAATGAGCAGTTCTTC
CASSQDPSSGPLGNEQFF
>-|-|TRBJ1-1|TRBV29-1
TGCAGCGTTGAGAGAGAGAAAGCTTTCTTT
CSVEREKAFF
>TRBD1|-|TRBJ2-5|TRBV11-2
TGTGCCAGCAGCCCAGGACAGGGAGAGACCCAGTACTTC
CASSPGQGETQYF
>-|-|TRBJ2-1|TRBV27
TGTGCCAGCAGTCAGAAGGAGAGCTCCTACAATGAGCAGTTCTTC
CASSQKESSYNEQFF
>-|-|TRBJ1-2|TRBV5-1
TGCGCCAGCAGCAGGGACAACGGGGACTATGGCTACACCTTC
CASSRDNGDYGYTF
>-|-|TRBJ2-1|TRBV27
TGTGCCAGCAGTCTAGGACGTATTCTCGAGGGTCATGAGCAGTTCTTC
CASSLGRILEGHEQFF
>TRBD1|-|TRBJ2-7|TRBV29-1
TGCAGCGTTGCCCTACGACAGGGGGCGGCCTACGAGCAGTACTTC
CSVALRQGAAYEQYF
>TRBD1|-|TRBJ1-5|TRBV7-9
TGTGCCAGCAGCTCACAGGGGGCTCAGCCCCAGCATTTT
CASSSQGAQPQHF
>TRBD1|few|TRBJ1-1|TRBV27
TGTGCCAGCAGGCAGGGGGTTAACACTGAAGCTTTCTTT
CASRQGVNTEAFF
>TRBD2|few|TRBJ2-1|TRBV25-1
TGTGCCAGCAGTGGACTGAGCGGGAGAAGGTACAATGAGCAGTTCTTC
CASSGLSGRRYNEQFF
>TRBD1|-|TRBJ1-1|TRBV7-2
TGTGCCAGCAGCTTAAGGTCCGGGACAGGCAGGTTGAACACTGAAGCTTTCTTT
CASSLRSGTGRLNTEAFF
>TRBD1|-|TRBJ2-7|TRBV10-1
TGCTCCGAGGGACAGCGATCCTACGAGCAGTACTTC
CSEGQRSYEQYF
>-|-|TRBJ2-3|TRBV7-9
TGTGCCAGCAGCCCTGGACTAGTCAGGGGACTCGGTACGCAGTATTTT
CASSPGLVRGLGTQYF
>TRBD1|-|TRBJ2-3|TRBV9
TGTGCCAGCAGCGTAGAGCGGTTGTGGCACCAGGGGGCAGGCACAGATACGCAGTATTTT
CASSVERLWHQGAGTDTQYF
>-|-|TRBJ1-5|TRBV7-2
TGTGCCAGCAGCTTACCCGGGGTGGGGCAGCCCCAGCATTTT
CASSLPGVGQPQHF
>TRBD1|-|TRBJ1-5|TRBV7-2
TGTGCCAGCAGCTCCCCCGGGACAGATACGAATAGCAATCAGCCCCAGCATTTT
CASSSPGTDTNSNQPQHF
>TRBD2|-|TRBJ2-5|TRBV5-6
TGTGCCAGCAGGCCCGGGACTAGTGGGGAGACCCAGTACTTC
CASRPGTSGETQYF
>-|-|TRBJ1-4|TRBV5-4
TGTGCCAGCAGCTTAAGAGGGTTCGAGGAAAAACTGTTTTTT
CASSLRGFEEKLFF
>TRBD1|once|TRBJ1-5|TRBV28
TGTGCCAGCAGCCGGGGGACAGGCCAATCGGCCCAGCATTTT
CASSRGTGQSAQHF